This T cell receptor (beta chain) was captured by sequencing in a study of OX40 agonist ivuxolimab in advanced cancers. Looking at the study overall: Three patients, one with hepatocellular carcinoma and two with cutaneous melanoma, achieved partial responses. General observations from the study: The authors did not determine the antigen specificity of the expanded peripheral T cells.

J lost 0 bases, V lost 6 bases, and 11 bases had no gene match. Per germline, CDR1 SGHVS and CDR2 FNYEAQ. This CDR3 spans 19 amino acids. Sequencing was performed with immunoSEQ multiplex PCR; in TCRdb, only in-frame clones are kept and a portion is missing. The sample has about 80,000 clones; around four fifths are singletons. As to this clone: Its antigen remains unidentified.

The sequenced sample was CD4+ or CD8+ T cells sorted from blood, obtained in a trial of the OX40 agonist ivuxolimab. V gene TRBV7-6 combines with J gene TRBJ2-2, with 12 bases that match TRBD2. This receptor was taken from an adult with an advanced solid tumor such as melanoma, head and neck, liver or kidney cancer. The CDR3 sequence: CASSSAGLAGGPNTGELFF. In nucleotides, the CDR3 is TGTGCCAGCAGTTCGGCAGGGCTAGCGGGGGGGCCGAACACCGGGGAGCTGTTTTTT.